One sample yielded the 9 T cell receptor beta chains listed below, sequenced in a study of post-analysis software for immune sequencing data. TCR beta cDNA libraries had unique molecular identifiers. TCRdb re-called the PCR reads with MiXCR, one entry per CDR3 protein. The sample lists 350,000 to 500,000 distinct CDR3 sequences; 39% were seen once. Their specific antigens are unknown. Study results and caveats: Controls showed lower frequencies than patients for five TRBV segments, and TRBV5-6, TRBV5-1 and TRBV20-1 were among these.

The specimen sequenced was blood. The receptors here all came from a girl aged 2 to 10 with multiple sclerosis.

This clonotype appeared a few times. The gene calls are TRBV29-1 and TRBJ1-1; TRBD1 agrees at 10 bases. CDR3 size: 13 residues. Trimming removed 7 bases from V and 8 bases from J; junction bases left unmatched: 10. Germline V gene data show CDR1 as SQVTM and CDR2 as ANQGSEA. CDR3 in DNA: TGCAGCGGGACAGGGGGTTTCAGCGCCGAAGCTTTCTTT. Amino acids: CSGTGGFSAEAFF.

The rearrangement links TRBV3-1 to TRBJ2-5, with TRBD1 identical over 8 bases. Losses at the gene ends were 1 base for V and 4 bases for J; bases not matched to a gene: 5. The CDR3 extends over 15 amino acids. Germline V lookup: CDR1 LGHDT, CDR2 YNNKEL (reference sequence). In DNA form, the CDR3 reads TGTGCCAGCAGCCAAGTGACAGGGGTAGGAGAGACCCAGTACTTC. Protein: CASSQVTGVGETQYF.

This clonotype was counted a few times. The V call is TRBV20-1, the J call TRBJ1-1; D is perhaps TRBD1 (5 bases). CDR1 and CDR2 from the germline V gene are DFQATT and SNEGSKA (reference sequence). V lost 3 bases to trimming and J lost 3 bases, with 26 bases between them. The CDR3 length is 18 residues. The CDR3 bases are TGCAGTGCTAGCGATCTCGGAGGGCAGTGGGGGGGTTACACTGAAGCTTTCTTT. Its protein is CSASDLGGQWGGYTEAFF.

This clonotype was found a few times. The CDR3 DNA is TGCGCCAGCAGCGGAAGTATGGGAGCCTACGAGCAGTACTTC. Translating gives CASSGSMGAYEQYF. This chain connects TRBV5-1 to TRBJ2-4; perhaps TRBD2 as D (5 bases). Judging by the DNA end, TRBJ2-7 fits better; the J call may be wrong. CDR3 length equals 14 residues. Germline-derived CDR1 and CDR2 are SGHRS and YFSETQ.

This clonotype occurred a few times. The V and J genes are TRBV28 and TRBJ2-3, with 14 bases aligning to TRBD2. The V gene end was trimmed by 8 bases and the J gene end by 9 bases; junction bases not matched to a gene: 10. The CDR3 runs 15 residues. Germline CDR1 and CDR2: MDHEN and SYDVKM. The DNA of the CDR3 is TGTGCCAGCCGTAACGGACTAGCGGGGGGTAGAACGCAGTATTTT. Translated: CASRNGLAGGRTQYF.

The chain employs TRBV5-1 and TRBJ2-3; TRBD2 matches at 13 bases. This CDR3 is built from 19 residues. In germline, CDR1 is SGHRS, CDR2 YFSETQ. J was trimmed by 1 base and V by 3 bases; bases with no gene match: 11. The CDR3 nucleotides read TGCGCCAGCAGCTCCCTCGGACTAGCGGGGGCCGAGGGCACAGATACGCAGTATTTT. It yields the protein CASSSLGLAGAEGTDTQYF.

Notes on this clonotype: A read error may explain this, as a much larger clone is one base away. This chain connects TRBV11-2 to TRBJ1-1; D is perhaps TRBD1 (5 bases). The CDR3 sequence is 14 residues long. Trimming took 5 bases from V and 3 from J, leaving 13 bases between them. Germline values: CDR1 SGHAT, CDR2 FQNNGV. The CDR3 spells CASSPDKADTEAFF. In nucleotides, the CDR3 is TGTGCCAGCAGCCCGGACAAGGCGGACACTGAAGCTTTCTTT.

This clonotype was detected a few times. The rearrangement uses TRBV20-1 and TRBJ2-7, with D maybe TRBD2 (5 bases). This CDR3 comprises 14 residues. Germline CDR1 DFQATT, CDR2 SNEGSKA (reference sequence). Trimming left V 5 bases short and J 6 bases short, with 20 bases between. Here the CDR3 DNA reads TGCAGTGCTGCTCGGCTTTCGGGGTTATCCGAGCAGTACTTC. Protein: CSAARLSGLSEQYF.

This clonotype was picked up a small number of times. This chain links TRBV6-1 with TRBJ2-6; 8 bases agree with TRBD2. The germline V gene encodes CDR1 MNHNS and CDR2 SASEGT. V lost 7 bases and J lost 0; bases outside the gene matches: 11. This CDR3 has 18 residues. CDR3 sequence reads: CASNDHGLAPSGANVLTF. In nucleotides, the CDR3 is TGTGCCAGCAACGACCATGGACTAGCTCCCTCTGGGGCCAACGTCCTGACTTTC.